This TCR beta chain was identified during a study of blood T cell repertoires in COVID-19. Germline assignment: CDR1 SEHNR and CDR2 FQNEAQ (reference sequence). V dropped 1 base and J dropped 8 bases, with 17 bases sitting between them. This CDR3 is 15 amino acids long. Assay: immunoSEQ multiplex PCR; the TCRdb copy retains only in-frame clones and omits some. The profile covers approximately 220,000 clones, with over 75% appearing a single time and approximately 7.4% taken by the ten largest. The V and J genes are TRBV7-9 and TRBJ1-2; a possible D gene is TRBD1 (6 bases). Sequenced sample: PBMCs or T cells enriched from blood (not recorded which). This sequence was found in a middle-aged woman with acute COVID-19. The CDR3 is CASSLDPGGLGGYTF. As DNA, the CDR3 is TGTGCCAGCAGCTTAGACCCCGGGGGGCTCGGAGGCTACACCTTC.